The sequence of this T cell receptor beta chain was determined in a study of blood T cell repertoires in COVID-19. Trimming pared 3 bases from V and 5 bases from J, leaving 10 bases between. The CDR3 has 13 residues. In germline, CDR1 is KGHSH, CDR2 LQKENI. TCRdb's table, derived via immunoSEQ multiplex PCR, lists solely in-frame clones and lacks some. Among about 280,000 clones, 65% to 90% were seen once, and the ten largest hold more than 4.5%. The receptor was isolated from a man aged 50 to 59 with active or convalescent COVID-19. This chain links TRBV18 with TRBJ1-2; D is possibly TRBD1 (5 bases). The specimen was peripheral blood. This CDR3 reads CASSPARDYGYTF. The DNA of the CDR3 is TGTGCCAGCTCACCTGCCAGGGATTATGGCTACACCTTC.